The present T cell receptor beta chain was sequenced within a study of cytomegalovirus exposure and HLA in healthy donors. As regards this clone: Antigen specificity is unknown.

Looked up from germline, CDR1 is LGHNA and CDR2 is YSLEER. The length of the CDR3 is 15 residues. The V and J ends lost 3 bases and 4 bases, in that order; junction bases with no gene match: 8. 60 Vbeta and 13 Jbeta primers were used in PCR. How the authors handled the data: An analysis that came later counted 70 million to 100 million unique TCR beta chains, approximately 10 million shared. The method was immunoSEQ multiplex PCR; TCRdb's version includes in-frame clones alone and lacks a portion of them. V and J calls and clone size are given by that table; D and trimming were obtained from the DNA. The data show over 150,000 clones, about four fifths seen once. Study-level points and caveats: Among TCR beta chains of equal frequency, HLA-associated ones were more clonally expanded in a later analysis. Looking again later, the authors saw that most CMV-associated TCR beta chains seemed HLA-restricted.

V and J are TRBV4-3 and TRBJ1-1; TRBD1 matches 7 bases. The sequence was obtained from a woman aged 45-65 years in good health and CMV-seropositive. Specimen: PBMCs. For the CDR3, the DNA is TGCGCCAGCAGCCATACCGACAGGGAGAGCACTGAAGCTTTCTTT. As protein: CASSHTDRESTEAFF.